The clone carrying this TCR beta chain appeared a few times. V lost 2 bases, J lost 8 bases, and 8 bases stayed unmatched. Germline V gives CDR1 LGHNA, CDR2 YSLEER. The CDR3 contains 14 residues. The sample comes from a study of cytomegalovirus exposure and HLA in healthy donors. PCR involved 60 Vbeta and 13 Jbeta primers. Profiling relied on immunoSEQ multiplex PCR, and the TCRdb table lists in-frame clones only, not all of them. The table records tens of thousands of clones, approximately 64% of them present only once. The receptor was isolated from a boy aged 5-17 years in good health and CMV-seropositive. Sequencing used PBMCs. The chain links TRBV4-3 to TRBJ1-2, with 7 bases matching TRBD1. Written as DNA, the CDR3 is TGCGCCAGCAGCCAACCGAACAGGGGTGACGGCTACACCTTC. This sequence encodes CASSQPNRGDGYTF.